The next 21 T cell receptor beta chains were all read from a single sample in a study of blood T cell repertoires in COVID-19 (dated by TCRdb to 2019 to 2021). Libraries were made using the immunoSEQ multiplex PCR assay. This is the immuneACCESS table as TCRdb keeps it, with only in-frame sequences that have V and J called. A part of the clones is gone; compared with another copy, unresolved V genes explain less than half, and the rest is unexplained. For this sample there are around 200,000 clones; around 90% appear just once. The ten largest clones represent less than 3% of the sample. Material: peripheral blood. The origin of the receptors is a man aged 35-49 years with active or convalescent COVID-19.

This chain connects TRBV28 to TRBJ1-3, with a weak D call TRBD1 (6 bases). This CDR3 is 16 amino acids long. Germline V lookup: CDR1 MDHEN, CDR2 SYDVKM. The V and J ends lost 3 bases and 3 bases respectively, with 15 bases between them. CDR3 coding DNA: TGTGCCAGCAGTTTTACAGGGATGATGGTTGGAAACACCATATATTTT. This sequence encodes CASSFTGMMVGNTIYF.

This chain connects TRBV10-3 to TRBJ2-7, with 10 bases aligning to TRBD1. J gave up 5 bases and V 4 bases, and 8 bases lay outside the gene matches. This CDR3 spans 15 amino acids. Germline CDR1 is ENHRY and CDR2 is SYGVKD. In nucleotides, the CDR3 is TGTGCCATCAGTGGGCATGGACAGGGGGTCGACGAGCAGTACTTC. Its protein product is CAISGHGQGVDEQYF.

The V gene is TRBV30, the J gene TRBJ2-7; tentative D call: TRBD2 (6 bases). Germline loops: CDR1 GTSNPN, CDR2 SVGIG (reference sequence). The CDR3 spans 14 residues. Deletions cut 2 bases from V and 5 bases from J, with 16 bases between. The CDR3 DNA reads TGTGCCTGGAGTCCGCCGGGGGTCAGGAACGAGCAGTACTTC. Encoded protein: CAWSPPGVRNEQYF.

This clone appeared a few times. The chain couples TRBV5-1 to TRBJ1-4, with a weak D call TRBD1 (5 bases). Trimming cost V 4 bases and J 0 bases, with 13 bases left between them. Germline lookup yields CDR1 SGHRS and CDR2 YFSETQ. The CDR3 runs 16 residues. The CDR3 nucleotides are TGCGCCAGCAGCCCGGGACTGTCCGCAACTAATGAAAAACTGTTTTTT. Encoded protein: CASSPGLSATNEKLFF.

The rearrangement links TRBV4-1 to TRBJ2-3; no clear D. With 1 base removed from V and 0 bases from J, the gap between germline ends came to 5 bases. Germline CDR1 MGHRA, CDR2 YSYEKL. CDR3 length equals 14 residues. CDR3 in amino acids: CASSQVLSTDTQYF. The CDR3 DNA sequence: TGCGCCAGCAGCCAAGTCTTAAGCACAGATACGCAGTATTTT.

The CDR3 is CASSSRQANYGYTF. CDR3 DNA: TGTGCCAGCAGTTCCCGACAGGCAAACTATGGCTACACCTTC. The genes are TRBV27 and TRBJ1-2, with D possibly TRBD1 on 6 matching bases. Germline CDR1 is MNHEY and CDR2 is SMNVEV (reference sequence). V was cut by 4 bases and J by 2 bases, with 11 bases left in between. The CDR3 spans 14 residues.

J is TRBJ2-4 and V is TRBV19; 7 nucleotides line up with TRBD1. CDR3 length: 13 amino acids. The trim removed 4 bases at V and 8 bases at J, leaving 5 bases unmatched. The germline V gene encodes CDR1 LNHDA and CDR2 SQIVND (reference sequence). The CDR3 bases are TGTGCCAGTAGTACCCGGGACAGCGACATTCAGTACTTC. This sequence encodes CASSTRDSDIQYF.

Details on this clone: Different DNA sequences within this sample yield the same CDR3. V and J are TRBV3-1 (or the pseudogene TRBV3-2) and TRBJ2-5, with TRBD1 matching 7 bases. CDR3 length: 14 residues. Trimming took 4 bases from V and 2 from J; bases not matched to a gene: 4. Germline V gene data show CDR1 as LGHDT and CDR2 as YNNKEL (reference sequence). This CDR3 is CASSPGTAQETQYF. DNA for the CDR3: TGTGCCAGCAGCCCCGGGACAGCTCAAGAGACCCAGTACTTC.

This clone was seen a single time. The chain's CDR3 is CASSLGGQAWEKLFF. The DNA for the CDR3 is TGTGCCAGCAGCCTGGGGGGACAGGCTTGGGAAAAACTGTTTTTT. J is TRBJ1-4 and V is TRBV7-9; 8 positions match TRBD1. The germline gives CDR1 SEHNR, CDR2 FQNEAQ (reference sequence). Trimming at V came to 5 bases and at J to 8 bases, leaving 10 bases not matched to a gene. CDR3 length equals 15 residues.

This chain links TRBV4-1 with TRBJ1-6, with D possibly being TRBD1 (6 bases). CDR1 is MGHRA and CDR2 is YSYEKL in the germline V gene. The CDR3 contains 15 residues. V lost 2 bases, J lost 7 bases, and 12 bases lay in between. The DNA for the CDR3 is TGCGCCAGCAGCCAAACAGGACAGTCCAATTCACCCCTCCACTTT. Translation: CASSQTGQSNSPLHF.

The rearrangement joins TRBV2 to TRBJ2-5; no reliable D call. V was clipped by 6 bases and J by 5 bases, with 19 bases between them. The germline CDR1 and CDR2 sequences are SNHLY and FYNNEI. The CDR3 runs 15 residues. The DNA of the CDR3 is TGTGCCAGCAGAATATACACAGCTATCAGGGAGACCCAGTACTTC. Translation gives CASRIYTAIRETQYF.

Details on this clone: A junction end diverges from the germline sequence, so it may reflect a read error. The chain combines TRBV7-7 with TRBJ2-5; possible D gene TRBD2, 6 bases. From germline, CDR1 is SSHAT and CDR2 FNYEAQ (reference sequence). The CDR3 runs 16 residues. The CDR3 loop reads CASSPGGAGRQETQYF. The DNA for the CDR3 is TGTGCTAGCAGCCCCGGAGGGGCGGGTAGACAAGAGACCCAGTACTTC.

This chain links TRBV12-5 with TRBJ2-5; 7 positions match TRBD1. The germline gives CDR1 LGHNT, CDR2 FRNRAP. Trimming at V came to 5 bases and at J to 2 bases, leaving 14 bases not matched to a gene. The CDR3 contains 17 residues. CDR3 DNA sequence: TGTGCTAGTGGTGGATATTCCGGCGACAGGGCGCAAGAGACCCAGTACTTC. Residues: CASGGYSGDRAQETQYF.

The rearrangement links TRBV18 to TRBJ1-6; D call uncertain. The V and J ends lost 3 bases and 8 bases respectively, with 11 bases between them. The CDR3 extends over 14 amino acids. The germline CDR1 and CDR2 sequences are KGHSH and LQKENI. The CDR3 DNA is TGTGCCAGCTCACCGTCGCAGCGGGATTCACCCCTCCACTTT. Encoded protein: CASSPSQRDSPLHF. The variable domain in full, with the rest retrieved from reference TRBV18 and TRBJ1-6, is NAGVMQNPRHLVRRRGQEARLRCSPMKGHSHVYWYRQLPEEGLKFMVYLQKENIIDESGMPKERFSAEFPKEGPSILRIQQVVRGDSAAYFCASSPSQRDSPLHFGNGTRLTVT.

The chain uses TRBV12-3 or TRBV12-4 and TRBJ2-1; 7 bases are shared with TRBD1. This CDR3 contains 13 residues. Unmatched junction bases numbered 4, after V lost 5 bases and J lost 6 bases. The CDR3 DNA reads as TGTGCCAGCAGTCTCGACAGGGCCAATGAGCAGTTCTTC. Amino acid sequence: CASSLDRANEQFF.

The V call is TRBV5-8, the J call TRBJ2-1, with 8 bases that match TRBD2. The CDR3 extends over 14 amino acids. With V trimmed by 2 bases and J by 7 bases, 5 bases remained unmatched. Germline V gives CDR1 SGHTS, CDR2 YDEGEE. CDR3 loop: CASSLPGGANEQFF. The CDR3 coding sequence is TGTGCCAGCAGCTTACCCGGGGGGGCGAATGAGCAGTTCTTC.

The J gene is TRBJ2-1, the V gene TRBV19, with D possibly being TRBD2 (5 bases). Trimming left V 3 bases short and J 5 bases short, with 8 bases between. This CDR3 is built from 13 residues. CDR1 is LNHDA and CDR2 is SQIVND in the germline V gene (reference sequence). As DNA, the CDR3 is TGTGCCAGTAGTATCGGGATCCACAATGAGCAGTTCTTC. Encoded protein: CASSIGIHNEQFF.

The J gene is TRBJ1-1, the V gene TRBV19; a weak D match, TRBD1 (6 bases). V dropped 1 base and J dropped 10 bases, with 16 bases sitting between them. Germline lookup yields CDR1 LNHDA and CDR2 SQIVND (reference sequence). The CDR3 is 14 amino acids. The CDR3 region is CASSIVLARGPAFF. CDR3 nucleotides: TGTGCCAGTAGTATAGTTTTGGCCAGGGGCCCAGCTTTCTTT.

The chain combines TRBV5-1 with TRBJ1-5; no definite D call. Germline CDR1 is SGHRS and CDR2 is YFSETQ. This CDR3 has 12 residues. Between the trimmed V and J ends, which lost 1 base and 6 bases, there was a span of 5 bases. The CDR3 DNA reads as TGCGCCAGCAGCTTGCTTGTTCAGCCCCAGCATTTT. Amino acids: CASSLLVQPQHF.

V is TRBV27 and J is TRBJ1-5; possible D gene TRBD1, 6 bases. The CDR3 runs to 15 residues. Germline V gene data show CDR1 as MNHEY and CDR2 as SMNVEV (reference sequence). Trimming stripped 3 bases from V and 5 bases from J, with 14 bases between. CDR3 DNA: TGTGCCAGCAGTTTTCCGGACAGAAAGGATCAGCCCCAGCATTTT. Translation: CASSFPDRKDQPQHF.

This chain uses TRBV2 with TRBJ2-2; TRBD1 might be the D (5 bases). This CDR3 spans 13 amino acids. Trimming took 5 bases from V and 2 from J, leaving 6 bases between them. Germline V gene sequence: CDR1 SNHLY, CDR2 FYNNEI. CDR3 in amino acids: CASSQGNTGELFF. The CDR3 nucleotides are TGTGCCAGCAGTCAGGGAAACACCGGGGAGCTGTTTTTT. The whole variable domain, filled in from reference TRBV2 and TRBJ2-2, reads EPEVTQTPSHQVTQMGQEVILRCVPISNHLYFYWYRQILGQKVEFLVSFYNNEISEKSEIFDDQFSVERPDGSNFTLKIRSTKLEDSAMYFCASSQGNTGELFFGEGSRLTVL.